These 12 T cell receptor beta chains originate from one sample sequenced in a study of blood T cell repertoires in COVID-19. Sequencing used immunoSEQ multiplex PCR; TCRdb keeps in-frame clones, though not all of them. The repertoire includes about 180,000 clones, roughly nine tenths of them detected once, and 1.5% to 2% sits in the top ten. The material sequenced was peripheral blood. Receptor source: a man younger than 35 who had recovered from COVID-19.

The V gene is TRBV19, the J gene TRBJ1-1; D is ambiguous. CDR3 length: 14 residues. CDR1 is LNHDA and CDR2 is SQIVND in the germline V gene (reference sequence). Between the trimmed V and J ends, which lost 1 base and 2 bases, there was a span of 8 bases. The CDR3, as DNA: TGTGCCAGTAGTATAGGTACAGCCAACACTGAAGCTTTCTTT. Residues: CASSIGTANTEAFF.

CDR3 sequence: CATSDPATGTSTSFGEQYF. Written as DNA, the CDR3 is TGTGCCACCAGTGACCCAGCCACCGGGACTAGCACATCCTTCGGCGAGCAGTACTTC. This chain uses TRBV24-1 with TRBJ2-7; 9 bases agree with TRBD2. This CDR3 contains 19 residues. With 4 bases clipped from V and 6 bases from J, the junction kept 21 bases outside the gene matches. Germline lookup yields CDR1 KGHDR and CDR2 SFDVKD.

The chain is built from TRBV7-2 and TRBJ2-7, with 7 bases fitting TRBD1. CDR1 and CDR2 from the germline V gene are SGHTA and FQGNSA. The CDR3 runs to 14 residues. V shed 5 bases, J shed 0 bases, and the junction held 4 bases outside the gene matches. The CDR3, as DNA: TGTGCCAGCAGCCACCGACAGGGCTCCTACGAGCAGTACTTC. Its protein is CASSHRQGSYEQYF. The full variable domain, in which reference TRBV7-2 and TRBJ2-7 provide the parts outside the CDR3, is GAGVSQSPSNKVTEKGKDVELRCDPISGHTALYWYRQSLGQGLEFLIYFQGNSAPDKSGLPSDRFSAERTGGSVSTLTIQRTQQEDSAVYLCASSHRQGSYEQYFGPGTRLTVT.

The rearrangement uses TRBV18 and TRBJ1-4, with 7 bases fitting TRBD1. V gave up 5 bases and J gave up 8 bases; unmatched junction bases: 2. This CDR3 has 12 amino acids. Germline loops: CDR1 KGHSH, CDR2 LQKENI. The CDR3 is CASSNRGEKLFF. CDR3 nucleotide sequence: TGTGCCAGCTCAAACAGGGGCGAAAAACTGTTTTTT.

The CDR3 region is CASSAWGGSGNYGYTF. The CDR3 DNA reads as TGTGCCAGCAGCGCATGGGGGGGATCAGGAAACTATGGCTACACCTTC. The genes are TRBV9 and TRBJ1-2; a possible D gene is TRBD1 (5 bases). The CDR3 totals 16 residues. Germline V gene lookup returns CDR1 SGDLS and CDR2 YYNGEE. Between the trimmed V and J ends, which lost 3 bases and 2 bases, there was a span of 17 bases.

The gene calls are TRBV7-3 and TRBJ2-1; 9 positions agree with TRBD1. V gave up 2 bases and J gave up 3 bases; unmatched junction bases: 2. The CDR3 covers 15 residues. Germline V gene data show CDR1 as SGHTA and CDR2 as FQGTGA. The DNA for the CDR3 is TGTGCCAGCAGCTTAGGGGACAGGGACTACAATGAGCAGTTCTTC. Translated, it gives CASSLGDRDYNEQFF.

This sequence joins TRBV5-4 and TRBJ1-2, with 9 bases fitting TRBD1. The CDR3 is 15 residues long. Germline-derived CDR1 and CDR2 are SGHNT and YYREEE (reference sequence). V was pared by 4 bases and J by 6 bases, with 10 bases of the junction left unmatched. In DNA, the CDR3 is TGTGCCAGCAGCCCTGACGGACGGACAGGGGATGGCTACACCTTC. Translating gives CASSPDGRTGDGYTF.

The J gene is TRBJ2-3, the V gene TRBV7-9; 9 bases map to TRBD1. The CDR3 is 15 amino acids. The junction had 4 bases not matched to a gene; V was cut back by 5 bases and J by 1 base. Germline V lookup: CDR1 SEHNR, CDR2 FQNEAQ (reference sequence). CDR3 in DNA: TGTGCCAGCAGCGCCCGGGACAGGGGCACAGATACGCAGTATTTT. Translating gives CASSARDRGTDTQYF.

This clone was picked up one time. This chain uses TRBV5-4 with TRBJ2-3, with a weak D call TRBD2 (5 bases). CDR3 length: 15 amino acids. The V gene lost 4 bases and the J gene lost 1 base, with 13 bases spanning the gap. Germline V gives CDR1 SGHNT, CDR2 YYREEE (reference sequence). CDR3 bases: TGTGCCAGCAGCAACGGCGGACTTGGCACAGATACGCAGTATTTT. Its translation is CASSNGGLGTDTQYF.

The chain combines TRBV10-3 with TRBJ2-7; D call uncertain. The CDR3 is 13 amino acids. From germline, CDR1 is ENHRY and CDR2 SYGVKD. V was clipped by 4 bases and J by 5 bases, with 12 bases between them. This chain's CDR3 is CAISGDGSNEQYF. The CDR3 DNA reads as TGTGCCATCAGTGGAGACGGGTCTAACGAGCAGTACTTC.

The table lists this clone with a few counts. The J gene is TRBJ2-3, the V gene TRBV7-3; 7 bases map to TRBD2. The ends lost 5 bases at V and 4 bases at J; junction bases unmatched: 9. Germline loops: CDR1 SGHTA, CDR2 FQGTGA. The CDR3 length is 15 residues. The CDR3 nucleotides are TGTGCCAGCAGCAAATATGGGGAGGGGTCAGATACGCAGTATTTT. Translated: CASSKYGEGSDTQYF.

This clone was observed a single time. The chain links TRBV9 to TRBJ1-3; TRBD1 aligns across 9 bases. Germline V gives CDR1 SGDLS, CDR2 YYNGEE. The ends lost 2 bases at V and 1 base at J; junction bases unmatched: 13. This CDR3 is built from 19 residues. The CDR3 DNA reads TGTGCCAGCAGCGTTCTAGGGACAGGGCACCTTGCGTCTGGAAACACCATATATTTT. It encodes CASSVLGTGHLASGNTIYF.